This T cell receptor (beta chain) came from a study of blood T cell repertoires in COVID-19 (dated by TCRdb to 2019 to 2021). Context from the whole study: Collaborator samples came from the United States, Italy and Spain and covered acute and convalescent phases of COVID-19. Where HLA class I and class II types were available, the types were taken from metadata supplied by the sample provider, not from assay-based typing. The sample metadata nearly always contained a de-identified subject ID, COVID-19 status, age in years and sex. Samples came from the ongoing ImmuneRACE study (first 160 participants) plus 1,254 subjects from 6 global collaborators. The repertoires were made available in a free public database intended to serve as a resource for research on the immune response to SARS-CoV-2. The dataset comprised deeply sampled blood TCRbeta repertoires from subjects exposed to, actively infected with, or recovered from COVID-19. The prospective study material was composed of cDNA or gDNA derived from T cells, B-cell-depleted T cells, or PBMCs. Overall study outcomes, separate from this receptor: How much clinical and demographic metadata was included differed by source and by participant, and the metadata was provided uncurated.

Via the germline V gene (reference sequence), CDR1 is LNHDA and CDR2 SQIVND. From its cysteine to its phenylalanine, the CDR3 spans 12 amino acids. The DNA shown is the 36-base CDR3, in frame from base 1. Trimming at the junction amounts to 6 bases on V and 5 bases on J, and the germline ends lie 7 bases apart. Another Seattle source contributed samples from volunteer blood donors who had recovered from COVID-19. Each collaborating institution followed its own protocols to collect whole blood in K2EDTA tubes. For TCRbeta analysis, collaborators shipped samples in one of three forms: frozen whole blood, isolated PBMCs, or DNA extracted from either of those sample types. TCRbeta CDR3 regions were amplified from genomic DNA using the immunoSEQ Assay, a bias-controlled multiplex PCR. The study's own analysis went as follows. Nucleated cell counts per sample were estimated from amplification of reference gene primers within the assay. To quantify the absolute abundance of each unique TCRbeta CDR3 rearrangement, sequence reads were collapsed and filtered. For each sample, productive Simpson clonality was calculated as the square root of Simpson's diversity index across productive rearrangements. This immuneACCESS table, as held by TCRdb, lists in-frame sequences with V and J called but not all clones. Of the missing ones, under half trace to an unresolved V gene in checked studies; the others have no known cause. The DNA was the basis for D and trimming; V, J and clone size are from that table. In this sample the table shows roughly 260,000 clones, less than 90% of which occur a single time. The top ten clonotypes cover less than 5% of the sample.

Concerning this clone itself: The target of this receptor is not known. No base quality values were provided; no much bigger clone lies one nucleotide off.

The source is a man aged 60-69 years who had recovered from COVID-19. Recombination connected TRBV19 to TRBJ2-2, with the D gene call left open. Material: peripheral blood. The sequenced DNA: TGTGCCAGTAGAACCAGAACCGGGGAGCTGTTTTTT. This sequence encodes CASRTRTGELFF.